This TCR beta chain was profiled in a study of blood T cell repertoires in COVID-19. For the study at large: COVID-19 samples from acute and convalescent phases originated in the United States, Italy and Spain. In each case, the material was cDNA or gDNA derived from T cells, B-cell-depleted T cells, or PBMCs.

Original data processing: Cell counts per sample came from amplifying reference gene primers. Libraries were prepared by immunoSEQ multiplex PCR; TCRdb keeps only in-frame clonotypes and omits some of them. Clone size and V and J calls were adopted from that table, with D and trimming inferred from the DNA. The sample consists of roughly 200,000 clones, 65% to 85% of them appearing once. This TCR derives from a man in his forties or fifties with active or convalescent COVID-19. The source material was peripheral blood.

For the CDR3, the DNA is TGTGCCAGCAGTGACCCCGGGGGGGTGAACACTGAAGCTTTCTTT. Translated: CASSDPGGVNTEAFF. The chain combines TRBV6-1 with TRBJ1-1, with D possibly TRBD1 on 5 matching bases. Germline V CDR1 and CDR2: MNHNS, SASEGT. This CDR3 spans 15 amino acids. The ends were cut back, 3 bases at V and 0 bases at J, with 11 bases in the middle.